This record looks at one T cell receptor (beta chain) sequence and its context. The source of the sample is a study of blood T cell repertoires in COVID-19. Whole-study context: Some COVID-19 samples were acute and others convalescent; all came from the United States, Italy and Spain. Sample material is recorded as cDNA or gDNA derived from T cells, B-cell-depleted T cells, or PBMCs.

In the original analysis: It was from reference gene primer amplification that nucleated cell counts were estimated. The repertoire was sequenced with immunoSEQ multiplex PCR; TCRdb's copy has only in-frame clones and lacks some. Clonal size and the V and J genes are those of that table, whereas D and trimming came from the DNA. This table holds 15,000 to 20,000 clones, 70% to 90% found once. Trimming stripped 4 bases from V and 1 base from J, with 14 bases between. The CDR3 contains 16 residues. Germline V lookup: CDR1 SGHDT, CDR2 YYEEEE. The sequence came from an elderly man with acute or convalescent COVID-19. The chain recombines TRBV5-6 with TRBJ1-4; a possible D gene is TRBD1 (5 bases). The sample taken for sequencing was peripheral blood. The CDR3 DNA reads TGTGCCAGCAGCCGAACGGACACTCGAACTAATGAAAAACTGTTTTTT. Its translation: CASSRTDTRTNEKLFF.